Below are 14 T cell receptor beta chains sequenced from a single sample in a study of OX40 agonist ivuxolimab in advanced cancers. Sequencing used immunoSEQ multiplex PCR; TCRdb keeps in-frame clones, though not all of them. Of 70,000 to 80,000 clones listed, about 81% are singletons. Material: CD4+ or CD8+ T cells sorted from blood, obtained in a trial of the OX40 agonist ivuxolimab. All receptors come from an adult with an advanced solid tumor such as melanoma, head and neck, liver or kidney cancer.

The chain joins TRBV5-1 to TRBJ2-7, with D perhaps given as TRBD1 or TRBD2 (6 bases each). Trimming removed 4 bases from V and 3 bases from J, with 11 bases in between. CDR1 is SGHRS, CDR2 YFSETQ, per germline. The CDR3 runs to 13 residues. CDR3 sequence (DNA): TGCGCCAGCAGCGAGGGGGGTCGCTACGAGCAGTACTTC. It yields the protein CASSEGGRYEQYF.

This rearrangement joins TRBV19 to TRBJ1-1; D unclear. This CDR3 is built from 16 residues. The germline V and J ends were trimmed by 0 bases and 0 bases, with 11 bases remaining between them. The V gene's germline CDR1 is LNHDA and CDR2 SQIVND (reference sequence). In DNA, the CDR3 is TGTGCCAGTAGTATAGATGGCGTCAGCTTGAACACTGAAGCTTTCTTT. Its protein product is CASSIDGVSLNTEAFF.

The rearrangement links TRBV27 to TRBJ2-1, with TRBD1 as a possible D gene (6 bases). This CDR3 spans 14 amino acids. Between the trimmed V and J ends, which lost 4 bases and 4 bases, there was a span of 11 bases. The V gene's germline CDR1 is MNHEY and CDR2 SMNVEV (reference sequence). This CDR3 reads CASSYRDTYNEQFF. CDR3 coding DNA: TGTGCCAGCAGTTACAGGGACACTTACAATGAGCAGTTCTTC.

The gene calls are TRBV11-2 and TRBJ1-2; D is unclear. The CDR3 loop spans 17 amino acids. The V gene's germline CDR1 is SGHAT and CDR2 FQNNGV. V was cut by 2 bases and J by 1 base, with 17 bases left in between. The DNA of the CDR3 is TGTGCCAGCAGCTTATTTTGGGAGGCCGACTATAACTATGGCTACACCTTC. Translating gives CASSLFWEADYNYGYTF.

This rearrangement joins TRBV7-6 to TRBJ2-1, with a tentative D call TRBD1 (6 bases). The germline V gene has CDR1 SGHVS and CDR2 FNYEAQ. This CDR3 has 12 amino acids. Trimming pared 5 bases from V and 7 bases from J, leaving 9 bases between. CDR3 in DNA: TGTGCCAGCAGCCGAGACAGGAATGAGCAGTTCTTC. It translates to CASSRDRNEQFF.

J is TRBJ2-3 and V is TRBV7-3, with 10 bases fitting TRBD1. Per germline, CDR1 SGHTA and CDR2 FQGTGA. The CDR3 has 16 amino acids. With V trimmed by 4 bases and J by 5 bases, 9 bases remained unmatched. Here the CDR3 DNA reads TGTGCCAGCAGCTCCTTCCCGGGACAGGGGATAGATACGCAGTATTTT. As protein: CASSSFPGQGIDTQYF.

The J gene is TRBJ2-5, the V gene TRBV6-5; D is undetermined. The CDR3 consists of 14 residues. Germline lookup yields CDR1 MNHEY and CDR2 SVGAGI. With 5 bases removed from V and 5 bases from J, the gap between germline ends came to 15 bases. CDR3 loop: CASSVFNLGETQYF. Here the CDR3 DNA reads TGTGCCAGCAGTGTATTTAACCTGGGGGAGACCCAGTACTTC.

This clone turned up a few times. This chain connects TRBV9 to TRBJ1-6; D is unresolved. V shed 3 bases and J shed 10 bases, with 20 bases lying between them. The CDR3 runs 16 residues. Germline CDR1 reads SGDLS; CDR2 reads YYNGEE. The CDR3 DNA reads TGTGCCAGCAGCGGGGATGGTGGGTCGGGGTTCTCACCCCTCCACTTT. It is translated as CASSGDGGSGFSPLHF.

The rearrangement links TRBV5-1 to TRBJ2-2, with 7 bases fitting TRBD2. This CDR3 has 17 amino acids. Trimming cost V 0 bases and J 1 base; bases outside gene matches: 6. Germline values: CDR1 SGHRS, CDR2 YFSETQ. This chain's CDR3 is CASSLAPGLVNTGELFF. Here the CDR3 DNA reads TGCGCCAGCAGCTTGGCACCCGGACTAGTGAACACCGGGGAGCTGTTTTTT.

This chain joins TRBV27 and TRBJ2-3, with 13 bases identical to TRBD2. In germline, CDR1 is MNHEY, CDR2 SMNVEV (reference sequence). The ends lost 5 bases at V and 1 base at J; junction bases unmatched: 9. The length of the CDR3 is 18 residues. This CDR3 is CASSPRTSGSWGTDTQYF. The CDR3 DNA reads TGTGCCAGCAGTCCCCGGACTAGCGGGAGTTGGGGCACAGATACGCAGTATTTT.

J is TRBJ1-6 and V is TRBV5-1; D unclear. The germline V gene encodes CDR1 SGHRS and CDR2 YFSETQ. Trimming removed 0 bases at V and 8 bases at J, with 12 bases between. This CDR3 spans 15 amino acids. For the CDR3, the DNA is TGCGCCAGCAGCTTGGCGGGTCTCAATTATTCACCCCTCCACTTT. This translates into CASSLAGLNYSPLHF.

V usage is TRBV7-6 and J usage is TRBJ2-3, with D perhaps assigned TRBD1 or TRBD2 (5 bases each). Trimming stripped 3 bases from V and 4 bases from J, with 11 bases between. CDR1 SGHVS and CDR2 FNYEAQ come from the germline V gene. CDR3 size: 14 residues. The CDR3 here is CASSFGTGADTQYF. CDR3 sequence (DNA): TGTGCCAGCAGCTTCGGGACGGGCGCAGATACGCAGTATTTT.

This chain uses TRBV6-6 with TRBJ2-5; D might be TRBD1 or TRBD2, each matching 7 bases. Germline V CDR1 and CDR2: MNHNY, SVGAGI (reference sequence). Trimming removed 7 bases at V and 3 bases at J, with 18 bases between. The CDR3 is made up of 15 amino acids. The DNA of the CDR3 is TGTGCCAGCATGGCCCAGGGGGGGGGTAAAGAGACCCAGTACTTC. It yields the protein CASMAQGGGKETQYF.

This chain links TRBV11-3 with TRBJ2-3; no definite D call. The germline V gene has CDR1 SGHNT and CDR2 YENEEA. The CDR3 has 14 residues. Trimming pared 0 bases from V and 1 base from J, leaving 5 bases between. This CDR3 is CASSLETGTDTQYF. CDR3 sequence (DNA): TGTGCCAGCAGCTTAGAAACCGGCACAGATACGCAGTATTTT.